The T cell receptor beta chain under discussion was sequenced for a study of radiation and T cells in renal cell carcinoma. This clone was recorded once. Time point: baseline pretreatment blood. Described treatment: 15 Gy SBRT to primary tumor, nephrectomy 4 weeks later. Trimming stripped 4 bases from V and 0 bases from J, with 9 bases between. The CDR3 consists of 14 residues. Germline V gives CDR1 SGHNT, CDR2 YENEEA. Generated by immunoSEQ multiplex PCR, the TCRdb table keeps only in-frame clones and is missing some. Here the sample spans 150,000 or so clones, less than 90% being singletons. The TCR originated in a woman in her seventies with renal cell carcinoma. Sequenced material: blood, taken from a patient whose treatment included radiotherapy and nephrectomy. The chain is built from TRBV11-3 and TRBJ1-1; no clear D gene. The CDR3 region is CASSSVVLNTEAFF. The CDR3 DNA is TGTGCCAGCAGCTCGGTGGTCCTGAACACTGAAGCTTTCTTT.